This TCR beta chain was identified in a study of blood T cell repertoires in COVID-19. Study information: The cDNA or gDNA used as material had been derived from T cells, B-cell-depleted T cells, or PBMCs.

Under the authors' procedure: Reference gene primer amplification in the assay estimated nucleated cell counts. TCRdb keeps only in-frame clones here, not all; method: immunoSEQ multiplex PCR. That table furnishes V, J and clone size, whereas the DNA furnished D and trimming. The table lists about 81,000 clones, 88% of them singletons. CDR3 size: 15 residues. Per the germline V gene, CDR1 is SGDLS and CDR2 is YYNGEE. With 1 base removed from V and 7 bases from J, the gap between germline ends came to 15 bases. The TCR sequence derives from an older man with acute or convalescent COVID-19. The V and J genes are TRBV9 and TRBJ2-1; perhaps TRBD1 as D (5 bases). The sample comprised peripheral blood. The CDR3 DNA is TGTGCCAGCAGCGTATCAGGGTTTAATGTGAATGAGCAGTTCTTC. This encodes CASSVSGFNVNEQFF.